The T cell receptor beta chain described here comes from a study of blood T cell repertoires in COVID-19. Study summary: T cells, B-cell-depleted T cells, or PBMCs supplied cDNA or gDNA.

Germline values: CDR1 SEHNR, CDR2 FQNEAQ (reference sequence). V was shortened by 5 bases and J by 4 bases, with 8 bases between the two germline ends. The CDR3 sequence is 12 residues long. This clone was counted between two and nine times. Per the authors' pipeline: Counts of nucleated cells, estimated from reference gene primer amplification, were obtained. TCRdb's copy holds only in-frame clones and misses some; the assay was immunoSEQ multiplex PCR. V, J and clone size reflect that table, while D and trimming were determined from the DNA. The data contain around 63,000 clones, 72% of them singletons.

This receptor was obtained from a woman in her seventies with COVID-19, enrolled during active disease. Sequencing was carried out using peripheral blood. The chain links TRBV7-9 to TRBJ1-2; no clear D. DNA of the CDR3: TGTGCCAGCAGCCTTGACTTCTATGGCTACACCTTC. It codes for CASSLDFYGYTF.